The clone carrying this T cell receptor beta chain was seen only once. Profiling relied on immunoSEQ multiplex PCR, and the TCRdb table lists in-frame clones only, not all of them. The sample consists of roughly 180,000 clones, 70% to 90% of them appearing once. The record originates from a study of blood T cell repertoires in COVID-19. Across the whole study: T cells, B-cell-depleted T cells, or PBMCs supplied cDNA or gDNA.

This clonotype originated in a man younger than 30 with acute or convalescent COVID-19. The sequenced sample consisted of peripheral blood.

CDR3 DNA: TGTGCCAGCTCACCATCGGTGGATACGCAGTATTTT. It encodes CASSPSVDTQYF. The J gene is TRBJ2-3, the V gene TRBV18; D gene uncertain. Trimming cost V 2 bases and J 6 bases, with 6 bases left between them. CDR1 and CDR2 (germline): KGHSH, LQKENI. The CDR3 is made up of 12 amino acids.